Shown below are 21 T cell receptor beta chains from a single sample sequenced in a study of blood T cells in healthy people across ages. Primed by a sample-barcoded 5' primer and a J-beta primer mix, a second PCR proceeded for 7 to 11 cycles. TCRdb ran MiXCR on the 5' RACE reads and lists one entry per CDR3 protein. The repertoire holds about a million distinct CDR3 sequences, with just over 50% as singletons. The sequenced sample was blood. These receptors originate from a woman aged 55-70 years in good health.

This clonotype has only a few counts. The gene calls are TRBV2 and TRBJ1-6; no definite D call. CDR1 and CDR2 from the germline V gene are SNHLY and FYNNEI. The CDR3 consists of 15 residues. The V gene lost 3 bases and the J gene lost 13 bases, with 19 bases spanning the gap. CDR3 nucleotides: TGTGCCAGCAGTGAGGACGGGGTCCACCTAACGCCCCTCCACTTT. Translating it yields CASSEDGVHLTPLHF.

The CDR3 is CASSLEGRVPYNEQFF. The CDR3 coding sequence is TGTGCCAGCAGCTTAGAGGGCCGGGTTCCCTACAATGAGCAGTTCTTC. V usage is TRBV7-8 and J usage is TRBJ2-1, with D hard to call. The CDR3 sequence is 16 residues long. CDR1 is SGHVS, CDR2 FQNEAQ, per germline. The V and J ends lost 1 base and 2 bases respectively, with 12 bases between them. The whole variable domain, filled in from reference TRBV7-8 and TRBJ2-1, reads GAGVSQSPRYKVAKRGQDVALRCDPISGHVSLFWYQQALGQGPEFLTYFQNEAQLDKSGLPSDRFFAERPEGSVSTLKIQRTQQEDSAVYLCASSLEGRVPYNEQFFGPGTRLTVL.

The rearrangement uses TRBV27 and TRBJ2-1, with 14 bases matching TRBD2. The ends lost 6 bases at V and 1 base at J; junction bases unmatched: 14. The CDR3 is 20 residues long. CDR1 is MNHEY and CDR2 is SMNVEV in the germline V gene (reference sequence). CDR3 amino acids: CASSSAGWTSGRLSYNEQFF. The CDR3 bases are TGTGCCAGCAGCTCCGCGGGTTGGACTAGCGGGAGGTTATCCTACAATGAGCAGTTCTTC.

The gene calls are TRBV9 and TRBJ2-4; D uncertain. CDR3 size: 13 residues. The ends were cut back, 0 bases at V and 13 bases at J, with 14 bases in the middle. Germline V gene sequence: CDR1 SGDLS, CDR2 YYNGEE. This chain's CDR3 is CASSVADSAEQYF. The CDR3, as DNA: TGTGCCAGCAGCGTAGCCGACTCTGCAGAGCAGTACTTC.

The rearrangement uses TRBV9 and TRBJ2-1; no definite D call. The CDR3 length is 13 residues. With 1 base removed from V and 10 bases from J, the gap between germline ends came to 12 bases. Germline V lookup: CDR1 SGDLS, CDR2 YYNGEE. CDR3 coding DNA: TGTGCCAGCAGCGTAAGGCTGCCTGGCGAGCAGTTCTTC. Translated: CASSVRLPGEQFF.

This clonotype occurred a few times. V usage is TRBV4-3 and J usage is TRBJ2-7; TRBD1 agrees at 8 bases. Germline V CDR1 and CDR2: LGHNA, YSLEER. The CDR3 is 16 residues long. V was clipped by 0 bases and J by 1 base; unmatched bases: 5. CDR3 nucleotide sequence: TGCGCCAGCAGCCAAGACGGCCAGGGGGCTTCCTACGAGCAGTACTTC. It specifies CASSQDGQGASYEQYF.

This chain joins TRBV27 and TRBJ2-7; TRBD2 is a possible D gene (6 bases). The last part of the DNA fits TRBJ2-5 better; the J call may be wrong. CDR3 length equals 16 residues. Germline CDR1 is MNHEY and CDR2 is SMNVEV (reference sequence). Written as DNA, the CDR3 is TGTGCCAGCAGTTTGGCGGGGACCCCGCTTTCGGAGACCCAGTACTTC. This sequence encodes CASSLAGTPLSETQYF.

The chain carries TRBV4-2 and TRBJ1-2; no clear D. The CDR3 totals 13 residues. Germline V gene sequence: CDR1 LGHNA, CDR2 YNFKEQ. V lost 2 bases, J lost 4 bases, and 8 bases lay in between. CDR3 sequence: CASSQNDGYGYTF. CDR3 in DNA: TGTGCCAGCAGCCAAAACGACGGCTATGGCTACACCTTC.

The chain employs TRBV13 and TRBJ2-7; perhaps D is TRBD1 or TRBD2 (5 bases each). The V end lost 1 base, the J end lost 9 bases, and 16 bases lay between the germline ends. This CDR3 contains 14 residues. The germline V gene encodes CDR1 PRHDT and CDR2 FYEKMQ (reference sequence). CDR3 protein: CASSLDEGTVGQYF. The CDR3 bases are TGTGCCAGCAGCTTAGATGAGGGGACCGTAGGGCAGTACTTC.

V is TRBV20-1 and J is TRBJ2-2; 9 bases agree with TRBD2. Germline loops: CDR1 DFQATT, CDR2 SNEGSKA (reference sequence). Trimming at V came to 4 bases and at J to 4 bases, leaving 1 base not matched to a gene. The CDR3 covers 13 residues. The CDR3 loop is CSATTSGTGELFF. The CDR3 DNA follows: TGCAGTGCTACGACTAGCGGCACCGGGGAGCTGTTTTTT.

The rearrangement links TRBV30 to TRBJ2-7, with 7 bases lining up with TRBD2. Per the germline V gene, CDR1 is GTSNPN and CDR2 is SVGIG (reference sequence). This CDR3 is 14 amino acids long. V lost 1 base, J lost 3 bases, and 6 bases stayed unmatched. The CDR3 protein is CAWSEGGGSYEQYF. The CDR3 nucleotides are TGTGCCTGGAGTGAGGGCGGGGGAAGCTACGAGCAGTACTTC.

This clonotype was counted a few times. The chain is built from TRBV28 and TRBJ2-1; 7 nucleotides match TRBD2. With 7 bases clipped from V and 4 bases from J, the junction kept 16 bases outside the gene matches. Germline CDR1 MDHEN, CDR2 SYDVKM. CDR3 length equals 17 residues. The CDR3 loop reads CASKTSVRDYIYNEQFF. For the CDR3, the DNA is TGTGCCAGCAAAACTTCCGTGCGGGACTACATTTACAATGAGCAGTTCTTC.

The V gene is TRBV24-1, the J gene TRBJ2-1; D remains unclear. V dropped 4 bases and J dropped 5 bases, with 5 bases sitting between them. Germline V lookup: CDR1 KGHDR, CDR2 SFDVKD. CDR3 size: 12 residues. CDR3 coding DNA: TGTGCCACCAGTGACGCCAACAATGAGCAGTTCTTC. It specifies CATSDANNEQFF.

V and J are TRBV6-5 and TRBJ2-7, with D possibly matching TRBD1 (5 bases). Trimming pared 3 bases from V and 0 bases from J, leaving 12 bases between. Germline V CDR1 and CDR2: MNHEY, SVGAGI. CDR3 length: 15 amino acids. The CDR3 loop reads CASSYKGSSSYEQYF. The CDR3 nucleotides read TGTGCCAGCAGTTATAAGGGGTCAAGCTCCTACGAGCAGTACTTC.

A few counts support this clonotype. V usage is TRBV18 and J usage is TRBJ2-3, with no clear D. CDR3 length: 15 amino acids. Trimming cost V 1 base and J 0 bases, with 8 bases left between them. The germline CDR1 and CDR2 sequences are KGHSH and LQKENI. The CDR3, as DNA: TGTGCCAGCTCACCACAGAGGAGCAGCACAGATACGCAGTATTTT. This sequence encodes CASSPQRSSTDTQYF.

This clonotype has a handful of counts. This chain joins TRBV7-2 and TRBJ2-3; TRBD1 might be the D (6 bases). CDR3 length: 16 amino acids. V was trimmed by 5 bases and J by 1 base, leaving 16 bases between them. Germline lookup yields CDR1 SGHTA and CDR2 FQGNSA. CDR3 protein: CASSQGQTARTDTQYF. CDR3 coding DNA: TGTGCCAGCAGCCAAGGACAGACCGCCCGCACAGATACGCAGTATTTT.

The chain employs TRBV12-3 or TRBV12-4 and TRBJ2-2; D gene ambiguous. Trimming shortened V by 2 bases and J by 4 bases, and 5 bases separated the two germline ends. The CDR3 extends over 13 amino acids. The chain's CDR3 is CASSLSATGELFF. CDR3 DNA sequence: TGTGCCAGCAGTTTATCGGCCACCGGGGAGCTGTTTTTT.

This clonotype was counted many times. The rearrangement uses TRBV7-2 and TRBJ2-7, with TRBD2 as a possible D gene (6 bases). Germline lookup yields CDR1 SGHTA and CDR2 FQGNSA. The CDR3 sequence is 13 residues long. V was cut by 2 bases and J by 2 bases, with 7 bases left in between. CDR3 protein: CASSLRETYEQYF. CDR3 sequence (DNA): TGTGCCAGCAGCTTACGGGAGACCTACGAGCAGTACTTC.

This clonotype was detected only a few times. The CDR3 region is CASSSRLVRLYNEQFF. CDR3 nucleotides: TGTGCCAGCAGTTCCCGACTAGTTCGTTTATACAATGAGCAGTTCTTC. The chain employs TRBV28 and TRBJ2-1; the D gene is possibly TRBD2 (6 bases). The length of the CDR3 is 16 residues. CDR1 is MDHEN, CDR2 SYDVKM, per germline. V lost 4 bases to trimming and J lost 4 bases, with 17 bases between them.

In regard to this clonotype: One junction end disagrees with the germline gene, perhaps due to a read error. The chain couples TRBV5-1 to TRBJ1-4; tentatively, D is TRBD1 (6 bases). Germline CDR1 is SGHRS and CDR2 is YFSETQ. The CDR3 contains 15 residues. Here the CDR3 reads CASSSPGVTNEKLFF. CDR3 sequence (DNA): TGCGCCAGCAGCTCCCCAGGGGTAACTAACGAAAAACTGTTTTTT.

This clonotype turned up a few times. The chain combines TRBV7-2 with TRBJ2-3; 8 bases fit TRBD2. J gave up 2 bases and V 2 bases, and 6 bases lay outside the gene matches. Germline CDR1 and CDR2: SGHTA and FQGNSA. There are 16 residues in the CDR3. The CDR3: CASSLRVAGSTDTQYF. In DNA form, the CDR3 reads TGTGCCAGCAGCTTAAGGGTAGCGGGGTCCACAGATACGCAGTATTTT.